This T cell receptor (beta chain) was sequenced for a study of response to subunit inactivated influenza vaccine. The CDR3 consists of 13 residues. Germline lookup yields CDR1 LNHDA and CDR2 SQIVND (reference sequence). Trimming shortened V by 8 bases and J by 2 bases, and 11 bases separated the two germline ends. TCRdb ran MiXCR on the RT-PCR reads and lists one entry per CDR3 protein. Of over 150,000 distinct CDR3 sequences in the sample, about 9% were seen once. Details on this clonotype: No antigen is known for it.

Study-wide points: The authors suggested that few new T cells are recruited per seasonal influenza vaccination.

The genes are TRBV19 and TRBJ2-3; D unresolved. Sequenced material: non-naive T cells sorted from PBMCs, taken on the day of vaccination. The sequence was obtained from a man aged 50-59 years who received an inactivated influenza vaccine. The CDR3 nucleotides are TGTGCCAGTTCTCGTTTGATCACAGATACGCAGTATTTT. Its translation: CASSRLITDTQYF.